This T cell receptor (beta chain) originates from a study of shared clonotypes between healthy human individuals. On the study more broadly: Used for every donor were three CD4 naive, three CD4 memory, two CD8 naive and one CD8 memory plate. Findings and caveats of the study: Rarefaction curves obtained for sorted subsets showed sequencing incomplete despite large depth.

A note on this clone: The target antigen is unknown.

Assay: immunoSEQ multiplex PCR; the TCRdb copy retains only in-frame clones and omits some. The table records more than 1,200,000 clones, about 98.5% of them present only once. Germline CDR1 and CDR2: LNHDA and SQIVND (reference sequence). Trimming stripped 3 bases from V and 3 bases from J, with 15 bases between. CDR3 size: 15 residues. The study drew its donors from healthy HIV-negative adults without recent acute infections or vaccinations. CD45RA-negative memory and CD45RA+ naive subsets were split from the CD4+ cells. Sequenced input: naive CD4+ T cells sorted from blood. Documented subset: CD45RA+ positively selected. The genes are TRBV19 and TRBJ2-7; possible D gene TRBD1, 6 bases. This clonotype was sampled from a man aged 25-45 years in good health. DNA of the CDR3: TGTGCCAGTAGTATCGTGCAGGGACAAATCTACGAGCAGTACTTC. This translates into CASSIVQGQIYEQYF.